The sequence of this TCR beta chain was determined in a study of blood T cell repertoires in COVID-19. Study details: COVID-19 samples, acute and convalescent, were from the United States, Italy and Spain. PBMCs, B-cell-depleted T cells, or T cells were the source of the cDNA or gDNA that made up the material.

Methods used by the authors: Nucleated cell counts were estimated from reference gene primer amplification. Profiling relied on immunoSEQ multiplex PCR, and the TCRdb table lists in-frame clones only, not all of them. V and J calls and clone size are given by that table; D and trimming were obtained from the DNA. The sample carries a few hundred thousand clones, 86% recorded once. V shed 0 bases and J 5 bases; nucleotides not matched to a gene: 10. The CDR3 spans 18 residues. The V gene's germline CDR1 is KGHDR and CDR2 SFDVKD. This TCR came from a man between 60 and 70 years old with acute or convalescent COVID-19. This chain links TRBV24-1 with TRBJ2-1; TRBD1 matches 9 bases. Sequenced sample: peripheral blood. The CDR3 sequence is CATSDLRRSGQGNNEQFF. The CDR3 DNA follows: TGTGCCACCAGTGATTTGCGCCGCTCGGGACAGGGAAACAATGAGCAGTTCTTC.